This paragraph covers one T cell receptor (beta chain) sequence. Its target is not known. The data stem from a study of OX40 agonist ivuxolimab in advanced cancers. Study background: Across the patients, intravenous ivuxolimab was delivered every 2 weeks at 0.01 to 10 mg/kg. A mean age of roughly 60 years, range roughly 23 to 79, was recorded, and over 65% were male.

Deletions cut 6 bases from V and 2 bases from J, with 13 bases between. The CDR3 runs 15 residues. CDR1 and CDR2 (germline): KGHSH, LQKENI. Study findings and constraints: Both blood CD4+ and CD8+ T cells showed clonal growth by week 6 at 0.1 to 3.0 mg/kg. Individuals who were partial responders at 0.1-3.0 mg/kg had clonal expansion that ranked among the lowest.

The method was immunoSEQ multiplex PCR; TCRdb's version includes in-frame clones alone and lacks a portion of them. Found here are roughly 32,000 clones, about four fifths of them singletons; the top ten hold 20% to 25%. The chain joins TRBV18 to TRBJ1-4; possible D gene TRBD1, 6 bases. The source is an adult with an advanced solid tumor such as melanoma, head and neck, liver or kidney cancer. Specimen: CD4+ or CD8+ T cells sorted from blood, collected in a trial of the OX40 agonist ivuxolimab. The DNA of the CDR3 is TGTGCCAGCTCGGAAGGGACAACGACTAATGAAAAACTGTTTTTT. Encoded protein: CASSEGTTTNEKLFF.